This T cell receptor (beta chain) stems from a study of Ad26.COV2.S vaccination and SARS-CoV-2 variants. Whole-study context: Each vaccinee took Ad26.COV2.S intramuscularly, once or twice 56 days apart.

The sample's treatment: some 19 received Ad26.COV2.S at low or high dose, single or two shots; several received placebo; per-sample allocation not given. Specimens were obtained on day 63 following the first vaccine or placebo injection. Produced via immunoSEQ multiplex PCR; TCRdb's table is partial and in-frame only. Of more than 300,000 clones detected, approximately 90% appear once; the ten largest clones hold approximately 5%. This CDR3 comprises 17 residues. V gave up 1 base and J gave up 7 bases; unmatched junction bases: 10. Germline V gene data show CDR1 as SGHVS and CDR2 as FQNEAQ. This clone was detected once.

The sequence was obtained from a person between 18 and 60 years old who received the Ad26.COV2.S COVID-19 vaccine or a placebo. Specimen: peripheral blood, collected in a trial of Ad26.COV2.S vaccine versus placebo. J is TRBJ1-6 and V is TRBV7-8; TRBD1 agrees at 7 bases. DNA for the CDR3: TGTGCCAGCAGCTTAGGAATACAGGGGTCGTCAAATTCACCCCTCCACTTT. It is translated as CASSLGIQGSSNSPLHF.